The 27 T cell receptor beta chains below come from one sample, sequenced in a study of blood T cell repertoires in COVID-19. Clones were sequenced by immunoSEQ multiplex PCR, and TCRdb holds only the in-frame ones, with some missing. The sample has approximately 120,000 clones, 80% to 90% seen once; the top ten hold 5.9%. The sample was peripheral blood. The receptors shown here come from a man older than 75 with active or convalescent COVID-19.

The CDR3 region has the DNA TGTGCCAGCAGCTTAATATCAACAGGGGGAAAAGAGACCCAGTACTTC. Protein: CASSLISTGGKETQYF. V usage is TRBV7-3 and J usage is TRBJ2-5; 8 bases line up with TRBD1. This CDR3 has 16 amino acids. The V gene end was trimmed by 1 base and the J gene end by 3 bases; junction bases not matched to a gene: 7. Germline V lookup: CDR1 SGHTA, CDR2 FQGTGA.

About this clone: Different DNA sequences within this sample yield the same CDR3. The chain uses TRBV29-1 and TRBJ1-1; 7 nucleotides line up with TRBD1. The V and J ends lost 4 bases and 5 bases, in that order; junction bases with no gene match: 4. Germline CDR1 SQVTM, CDR2 ANQGSEA. The CDR3 covers 12 residues. The CDR3 bases are TGCAGCGTTGGACAGGGTAATACTGAAGCTTTCTTT. This gives the protein CSVGQGNTEAFF. The entire variable domain, with the rest obtained from reference TRBV29-1 and TRBJ1-1, is as follows: SAVISQKPSRDICQRGTSLTIQCQVDSQVTMMFWYRQQPGQSLTLIATANQGSEATYESGFVIDKFPISRPNLTFSTLTVSNMSPEDSSIYLCSVGQGNTEAFFGQGTRLTVV.

The chain couples TRBV6-5 to TRBJ1-1; D gene ambiguous. V lost 6 bases and J lost 1, with 12 bases in between. CDR1 and CDR2 (germline): MNHEY, SVGAGI. This CDR3 contains 14 residues. The chain's CDR3 is CASRDFGQNTEAFF. CDR3 coding DNA: TGTGCCAGCAGGGACTTTGGCCAGAACACTGAAGCTTTCTTT.

The chain carries TRBV7-2 and TRBJ2-1; 7 bases are shared with TRBD2. After removal of 0 bases from V and 15 bases from J, the junction contained 8 bases not matched to a gene. The CDR3 has 13 residues. Germline V gene sequence: CDR1 SGHTA, CDR2 FQGNSA. As DNA, the CDR3 is TGTGCCAGCAGCTTAGCGGAGCGGGGTAGTCGGTTCTTC. Translated: CASSLAERGSRFF.

This chain connects TRBV2 to TRBJ1-1; D is uncertain. Trimming left V 8 bases short and J 0 bases short, with 10 bases between. The CDR3 spans 13 residues. CDR1 and CDR2 (germline): SNHLY, FYNNEI. The chain's CDR3 is CASLGILNTEAFF. CDR3 bases: TGTGCCAGCCTCGGGATCCTGAACACTGAAGCTTTCTTT.

The chain carries TRBV4-1 and TRBJ1-1, with TRBD1 matching 7 bases. From germline, CDR1 is MGHRA and CDR2 YSYEKL. J was trimmed by 6 bases and V by 0 bases; bases with no gene match: 7. There are 15 residues in the CDR3. Written as DNA, the CDR3 is TGCGCCAGCAGCCAAGAACAGGGGTGGTTTGCTGAAGCTTTCTTT. Protein sequence: CASSQEQGWFAEAFF.

The V and J genes are TRBV20-1 and TRBJ2-1, with D possibly TRBD1 on 5 matching bases. Per the germline V gene, CDR1 is DFQATT and CDR2 is SNEGSKA (reference sequence). V lost 6 bases to trimming and J lost 10 bases, with 10 bases between them. The CDR3 has 10 residues. This chain's CDR3 is CSATDSEQFF. The CDR3 DNA reads as TGCAGTGCAACCGACAGCGAGCAGTTCTTC.

The gene calls are TRBV5-6 and TRBJ1-2; TRBD1 aligns across 7 bases. The CDR3 spans 14 residues. The V and J ends lost 1 base and 5 bases, in that order; junction bases with no gene match: 5. Per germline, CDR1 SGHDT and CDR2 YYEEEE. The DNA of the CDR3 is TGTGCCAGCAGCTTGACAGGGGCTGGGTATGGCTACACCTTC. Translating it yields CASSLTGAGYGYTF.

The J gene is TRBJ2-1, the V gene TRBV30; TRBD1 aligns across 9 bases. Per germline, CDR1 GTSNPN and CDR2 SVGIG (reference sequence). The CDR3 consists of 13 residues. The V and J ends lost 6 bases and 6 bases, in that order; junction bases with no gene match: 6. The CDR3 loop is CACDRTGVNEQFF. In DNA form, the CDR3 reads TGTGCCTGCGATCGGACAGGGGTCAATGAGCAGTTCTTC. Variable domain in full (rest from reference TRBV30 and TRBJ2-1): SQTIHQWPATLVQPVGSPLSLECTVEGTSNPNLYWYRQAAGRGLQLLFYSVGIGQISSEVPQNLSASRPQDRQFILSSKKLLLSDSGFYLCACDRTGVNEQFFGPGTRLTVL.

The chain carries TRBV7-8 and TRBJ2-7; a possible D gene is TRBD1 (5 bases). The CDR3 spans 14 residues. Germline V lookup: CDR1 SGHVS, CDR2 FQNEAQ. Between the trimmed V and J ends, which lost 4 bases and 5 bases, there was a span of 15 bases. The CDR3 DNA reads TGTGCCAGCAGCTCCAACAGGTTCAGCAACGAGCAGTACTTC. Protein: CASSSNRFSNEQYF.

The chain employs TRBV19 and TRBJ1-5; D unresolved. V was trimmed by 6 bases and J by 3 bases, leaving 9 bases between them. Germline CDR1 and CDR2: LNHDA and SQIVND (reference sequence). The CDR3 is made up of 13 amino acids. CDR3 region: CASRTIYNQPQHF. The CDR3 DNA sequence: TGTGCCAGTAGAACAATATACAATCAGCCCCAGCATTTT.

The chain carries TRBV5-6 and TRBJ2-7; D gene ambiguous. Looked up from germline, CDR1 is SGHDT and CDR2 is YYEEEE. This CDR3 is 13 amino acids long. V was cut by 0 bases and J by 3 bases, with 7 bases left in between. CDR3: CASSLGHGYEQYF. CDR3 coding DNA: TGTGCCAGCAGCTTGGGACACGGCTACGAGCAGTACTTC.

The CDR3 spells CASSLRWRGRPDTQYF. DNA of the CDR3: TGTGCCAGCAGTCTGCGTTGGCGGGGGAGACCGGATACGCAGTATTTT. V is TRBV28 and J is TRBJ2-3, with 7 bases fitting TRBD2. With V trimmed by 5 bases and J by 6 bases, 14 bases remained unmatched. Germline V gene sequence: CDR1 MDHEN, CDR2 SYDVKM. CDR3 length: 16 amino acids.

V is TRBV7-8 and J is TRBJ1-4, with 7 bases fitting TRBD1. The germline gives CDR1 SGHVS, CDR2 FQNEAQ. The V gene end was trimmed by 5 bases and the J gene end by 7 bases; junction bases not matched to a gene: 7. This CDR3 spans 14 amino acids. For the CDR3, the DNA is TGTGCCAGCAGCGCCCACAGGGGAGGTGAAAAACTGTTTTTT. Its protein product is CASSAHRGGEKLFF.

The rearrangement uses TRBV14 and TRBJ1-2, with 11 bases matching TRBD1. CDR1 SGHDN and CDR2 FVKESK come from the germline V gene. CDR3 length: 16 residues. J lost 8 bases, V lost 4 bases, and 12 bases had no gene match. CDR3 DNA sequence: TGTGCCAGCAGCCCCCAATTAGGGACAGGGGGTTCGGGCTACACCTTC. The encoded protein is CASSPQLGTGGSGYTF.

The chain recombines TRBV7-8 with TRBJ1-2; TRBD1 agrees at 7 bases. Per germline, CDR1 SGHVS and CDR2 FQNEAQ. The CDR3 runs to 13 residues. J lost 8 bases, V lost 5 bases, and 8 bases had no gene match. CDR3 in DNA: TGTGCCAGCAGCCAGGACAGGTTGATGGGCTACACCTTC. Translation: CASSQDRLMGYTF.

This clone was found once. The V call is TRBV28, the J call TRBJ1-5, with no clear D. Germline V lookup: CDR1 MDHEN, CDR2 SYDVKM. CDR3 size: 12 residues. Trimming cost V 2 bases and J 7 bases, with 6 bases left between them. The CDR3, as DNA: TGTGCCAGCAGTTTAGAGGCGCAGCCCCAGCATTTT. Translated: CASSLEAQPQHF.

The sample holds one count of this clone. The V and J genes are TRBV2 and TRBJ2-7, with D hard to call. This CDR3 has 12 residues. Germline lookup yields CDR1 SNHLY and CDR2 FYNNEI. V was trimmed by 7 bases and J by 7 bases, leaving 14 bases between them. The CDR3 DNA sequence: TGTGCCAGCACCTTAGGAGTAGTGGAGCAGTACTTC. This gives the protein CASTLGVVEQYF.

The chain links TRBV7-3 to TRBJ2-7; D possibly corresponds to TRBD2 (5 bases). Germline values: CDR1 SGHTA, CDR2 FQGTGA. V was pared by 2 bases and J by 7 bases, with 12 bases between. The CDR3 totals 13 residues. Written as DNA, the CDR3 is TGTGCCAGCAGCTTATATCCGGGGTATGAGCAGTACTTC. Protein: CASSLYPGYEQYF.

This clone was detected only once. V usage is TRBV28 and J usage is TRBJ1-6; 8 nucleotides align to TRBD1. V lost 6 bases, J lost 9 bases, and 7 bases stayed unmatched. This CDR3 is 14 amino acids long. Germline V gives CDR1 MDHEN, CDR2 SYDVKM. The CDR3 is CASSPGGAISPLHF. Here the CDR3 DNA reads TGTGCCAGCAGCCCAGGGGGCGCCATTTCACCCCTCCACTTT. Together with reference TRBV28 and TRBJ1-6, the CDR3 gives the full variable domain: DVKVTQSSRYLVKRTGEKVFLECVQDMDHENMFWYRQDPGLGLRLIYFSYDVKMKEKGDIPEGYSVSREKKERFSLILESASTNQTSMYLCASSPGGAISPLHFGNGTRLTVT.

This CDR3 reads CASSQLRTVNTEAFF. DNA for the CDR3: TGCGCCAGCAGCCAACTACGGACAGTGAACACTGAAGCTTTCTTT. The chain has TRBV4-1 and TRBJ1-1; perhaps TRBD1 as D (6 bases). The CDR3 totals 15 residues. Germline V CDR1 and CDR2: MGHRA, YSYEKL. V was cut by 2 bases and J by 0 bases, with 10 bases left in between.

The chain joins TRBV6-6 to TRBJ1-5, with TRBD1 identical over 9 bases. Germline CDR1 reads MNHNY; CDR2 reads SVGAGI (reference sequence). After removal of 5 bases from V and 5 bases from J, the junction contained 7 bases not matched to a gene. CDR3 size: 15 residues. The CDR3 nucleotides read TGTGCCAGCAGTCCATTCGGGACAGGGTATCAGCCCCAGCATTTT. This sequence encodes CASSPFGTGYQPQHF.

The J gene is TRBJ2-1, the V gene TRBV19; the D is unclear. The CDR3 has 15 residues. V was trimmed by 4 bases and J by 9 bases, leaving 19 bases between them. Germline CDR1 is LNHDA and CDR2 is SQIVND (reference sequence). The CDR3 region is CASSTTWKLVGEQFF. The CDR3 DNA reads as TGTGCCAGTAGTACGACTTGGAAGCTAGTGGGTGAGCAGTTCTTC.

The J gene is TRBJ2-3, the V gene TRBV7-9, with D possibly matching TRBD1 (5 bases). This CDR3 is 15 amino acids long. Germline values: CDR1 SEHNR, CDR2 FQNEAQ (reference sequence). V lost 1 base, J lost 6 bases, and 14 bases lay in between. CDR3 coding DNA: TGTGCCAGCAGCTTAGTTCGGCAGGGATTTGATACGCAGTATTTT. Its protein product is CASSLVRQGFDTQYF.

This clone was observed a handful of times. This chain joins TRBV2 and TRBJ2-5; weak D call: TRBD1 (5 bases). Per germline, CDR1 SNHLY and CDR2 FYNNEI. This CDR3 is 14 amino acids long. V lost 3 bases to trimming and J lost 1 base, with 9 bases between them. In DNA form, the CDR3 reads TGTGCCAGCAGTGATCGGACAAGCCAAGAGACCCAGTACTTC. This gives the protein CASSDRTSQETQYF.

This chain links TRBV6-2 or TRBV6-3 with TRBJ2-3; D is unclear. The germline V and J ends were trimmed by 2 bases and 3 bases, with 9 bases remaining between them. Germline assignment: CDR1 MNHEY and CDR2 SVGEGT. This CDR3 comprises 14 residues. The CDR3 protein is CASSYQRYTDTQYF. In nucleotides, the CDR3 is TGTGCCAGCAGTTACCAGCGTTATACAGATACGCAGTATTTT.

The V call is TRBV18, the J call TRBJ1-5, with 7 bases lining up with TRBD1. The CDR3 runs to 18 residues. Germline V gene lookup returns CDR1 KGHSH and CDR2 LQKENI. Losses at the gene ends were 3 bases for V and 6 bases for J; bases not matched to a gene: 17. This CDR3 is CASSPIPGGGGQAQPQHF. Written as DNA, the CDR3 is TGTGCCAGCTCACCTATCCCAGGGGGAGGAGGTCAGGCTCAGCCCCAGCATTTT.